The clone carrying this TCR beta chain turned up a few times. Semi-nested PCR with Nested Universal Primer A followed constant-region reverse priming of full-length variable regions. TCRdb fed the 5' RACE reads into MiXCR, producing one record per CDR3 protein. The profile shows tens of thousands of distinct CDR3 sequences, around 24% of them singletons. The germline CDR1 and CDR2 sequences are MGHRA and YSYEKL. The CDR3 sequence is 16 residues long. Trimming cost V 3 bases and J 0 bases, with 12 bases left between them. Cells sorted as Tregs were CD4+, CD25+ and CD127-/low. This chain connects TRBV4-1 to TRBJ1-3, with D perhaps TRBD1 (5 bases). The specimen sequenced was tumor-infiltrating Tregs sorted from the breast tumor. This clonotype originated in a female donor with breast cancer. In DNA, the CDR3 is TGCGCCAGCAGCCACAATACAGGTTCCTCTGGAAACACCATATATTTT. As protein: CASSHNTGSSGNTIYF.